The next 8 T cell receptor beta chains were all read from a single sample in a study of cytomegalovirus exposure and HLA in healthy donors. 60 Vbeta and 13 Jbeta primers were used in PCR. Method: immunoSEQ multiplex PCR; TCRdb's copy keeps in-frame clones and lacks some. The repertoire holds about 130,000 clones, with about 80% as singletons. Sample: PBMCs. The receptors originated from a man younger than 45 in good health and CMV-seronegative.

The chain recombines TRBV30 with TRBJ2-1; possible D gene TRBD1, 5 bases. CDR1 is GTSNPN and CDR2 is SVGIG in the germline V gene (reference sequence). Trimming took off 7 bases at V and 3 bases at J, with 13 bases between the two ends. This CDR3 spans 13 amino acids. The CDR3 nucleotides are TGTGCCTTCAGGGCACCCAACTACAATGAGCAGTTCTTC. It yields the protein CAFRAPNYNEQFF.

The genes are TRBV5-6 and TRBJ1-1; TRBD1 matches at 11 bases. Germline CDR1 and CDR2: SGHDT and YYEEEE. This CDR3 contains 14 residues. J lost 11 bases, V lost 0 bases, and 6 bases had no gene match. CDR3 protein: CASSLGTGGRAAFF. The CDR3, as DNA: TGTGCCAGCAGCTTGGGGACAGGGGGCAGGGCGGCTTTCTTT.

The chain carries TRBV25-1 and TRBJ2-1; D possibly corresponds to TRBD1 (8 bases). Germline lookup yields CDR1 MGHDK and CDR2 SYGVNS. V was cut by 7 bases and J by 8 bases, with 12 bases left in between. This CDR3 region has 12 residues. The CDR3 sequence: CASKQGGDEQFF. CDR3 bases: TGTGCCAGCAAACAGGGGGGGGATGAGCAGTTCTTC. Drawing the rest from reference TRBV25-1 and TRBJ2-1, the complete variable domain is EADIYQTPRYLVIGTGKKITLECSQTMGHDKMYWYQQDPGMELHLIHYSYGVNSTEKGDLSSESTVSRIRTEHFPLTLESARPSHTSQYLCASKQGGDEQFFGPGTRLTVL.

The rearrangement links TRBV2 to TRBJ1-4; D remains unclear. The germline CDR1 and CDR2 sequences are SNHLY and FYNNEI. V gave up 6 bases and J gave up 0 bases, with 11 bases separating them. The CDR3 is made up of 15 amino acids. The CDR3: CASSPWAATNEKLFF. The CDR3 nucleotides are TGTGCCAGCAGCCCTTGGGCAGCAACTAATGAAAAACTGTTTTTT.

V usage is TRBV15 and J usage is TRBJ2-5, with D unclear. Trimming removed 0 bases at V and 4 bases at J, with 6 bases between. CDR1 is LNHNV and CDR2 is YYDKDF in the germline V gene (reference sequence). This CDR3 spans 13 amino acids. CDR3 nucleotide sequence: TGTGCCACCAGCAGAGACCCGGTAGAGACCCAGTACTTC. It specifies CATSRDPVETQYF. The full variable domain, rest sourced from reference TRBV15 and TRBJ2-5, is DAMVIQNPRYQVTQFGKPVTLSCSQTLNHNVMYWYQQKSSQAPKLLFHYYDKDFNNEADTPDNFQSRRPNTSFCFLDIRSPGLGDTAMYLCATSRDPVETQYFGPGTRLLVL.

This rearrangement joins TRBV5-4 to TRBJ2-5, with a possible D match to TRBD1 (6 bases). The DNA end is a closer match to TRBJ2-7, so the J assignment may be wrong. The CDR3 consists of 12 residues. Per germline, CDR1 SGHNT and CDR2 YYREEE (reference sequence). Written as DNA, the CDR3 is TGTGCCAGCAGCTTGCAGGGGCCCGAGCAGTACTTC. Encoded protein: CASSLQGPEQYF.

This clone was counted only a few times. The rearrangement uses TRBV5-1 and TRBJ1-2, with D possibly matching TRBD1 (6 bases). Germline CDR1 reads SGHRS; CDR2 reads YFSETQ. V shed 5 bases and J shed 3 bases, with 20 bases lying between them. This CDR3 has 16 residues. CDR3 loop: CASSLGAVTGDYGYTF. Written as DNA, the CDR3 is TGCGCCAGCAGTTTAGGAGCGGTGACAGGAGACTATGGCTACACCTTC.

The rearrangement uses TRBV6-1 and TRBJ2-1; a weak D match, TRBD2 (5 bases). Germline-derived CDR1 and CDR2 are MNHNS and SASEGT. Between the trimmed V and J ends, which lost 4 bases and 6 bases, there was a span of 16 bases. The CDR3 consists of 15 residues. The CDR3 protein is CASSGGGSARNEQFF. DNA for the CDR3: TGTGCCAGCAGTGGCGGCGGGTCTGCCCGCAATGAGCAGTTCTTC.